This T cell receptor (beta chain) originates from a study of cytomegalovirus exposure and HLA in healthy donors. PCR was performed using 60 Vbeta and 13 Jbeta primers. The table came from immunoSEQ multiplex PCR; TCRdb's copy has only in-frame clones and leaves some out. This sample has about 130,000 clones, with roughly 68% found just once. The specimen was PBMCs. The TCR was taken from a woman in her fifties or sixties in good health and CMV-seropositive.

The CDR3 region is CASSENSGGNTIYF. CDR3 nucleotide sequence: TGTGCCAGCAGTGAAAATTCGGGGGGAAACACCATATATTTT. This chain joins TRBV2 and TRBJ1-3; no definite D call. V was trimmed by 2 bases and J by 4 bases, leaving 9 bases between them. The CDR3 has 14 residues. The germline V gene has CDR1 SNHLY and CDR2 FYNNEI.